The clone carrying this T cell receptor (beta chain) was observed a single time. Authors' data handling: Amplifying reference gene primers gave estimates of nucleated cell counts. Sequencing used immunoSEQ multiplex PCR; TCRdb keeps in-frame clones, though not all of them. Clone size and V and J calls were adopted from that table, with D and trimming inferred from the DNA. The sample consists of 100,000 to 150,000 clones, around 87% of them appearing once. The data stem from a study of blood T cell repertoires in COVID-19. Study at large: Donors in the United States, Italy and Spain gave samples during acute or convalescent COVID-19. The analysed material was cDNA or gDNA that came from T cells, B-cell-depleted T cells, or PBMCs.

CDR3 length: 13 amino acids. The germline V gene encodes CDR1 SGHTA and CDR2 FQGNSA. Trimming removed 0 bases from V and 7 bases from J, with 7 bases in between. The V gene is TRBV7-2, the J gene TRBJ1-5, with D perhaps TRBD1 (6 bases). The sequence derives from a woman in her sixties or seventies with acute or convalescent COVID-19. Sequenced input: peripheral blood. Here the CDR3 DNA reads TGTGCCAGCAGCTTAGCGGGGGCCCAGCCCCAGCATTTT. Its protein product is CASSLAGAQPQHF.